These 2 T cell receptor beta chains came from one sample sequenced in a study of T cell responses to AZD1222 COVID-19 vaccine. Sequenced by immunoSEQ multiplex PCR; TCRdb stores in-frame clones only, minus some. The sample has about 160,000 clones; just over 90% are singletons. The material sequenced was peripheral blood, taken on day 0 of MenACWY control vaccination. The receptor source for this set is an adult in good health.

The chain uses TRBV5-4 and TRBJ1-6; D is ambiguous. CDR3 length equals 16 residues. V was clipped by 2 bases and J by 0 bases, with 9 bases between them. The V gene's germline CDR1 is SGHNT and CDR2 YYREEE (reference sequence). CDR3 sequence (DNA): TGTGCCAGCAGCTTCGGCCGGAGCTCCTATAATTCACCCCTCCACTTT. Protein product: CASSFGRSSYNSPLHF. Drawing the rest from reference TRBV5-4 and TRBJ1-6, the complete variable domain is ETGVTQSPTHLIKTRGQQVTLRCSSQSGHNTVSWYQQALGQGPQFIFQYYREEENGRGNFPPRFSGLQFPNYSSELNVNALELDDSALYLCASSFGRSSYNSPLHFGNGTRLTVT.

The V call is TRBV28, the J call TRBJ1-3, with a weak D call TRBD1 (5 bases). The CDR3 spans 18 residues. The ends were cut back, 3 bases at V and 0 bases at J, with 18 bases in the middle. Germline V gene lookup returns CDR1 MDHEN and CDR2 SYDVKM. The CDR3 spells CASSFLGGRPSSGNTIYF. The CDR3 bases are TGTGCCAGCAGTTTCCTGGGGGGACGTCCGAGCTCTGGAAACACCATATATTTT.